This entry is about one T cell receptor beta chain. This specimen comes from a study of spatial heterogeneity in lung cancer. Germline CDR1 and CDR2: SGHDT and YYEEEE. V shed 1 base, J shed 2 bases, and the junction held 4 bases outside the gene matches. The CDR3 has 16 residues. Carried by each TCR cDNA molecule was a unique molecular identifier. TCRdb reprocessed the 5' RACE reads with MiXCR, giving one entry per CDR3 protein. Seen here are 82,000 or so distinct CDR3 sequences, roughly 12% observed once, and the top ten hold about 4.6%. Specified time point: sample taken at primary tumor resection. Unsorted tumor, nontumor lung tissue or cryopreserved PBMC supplied the whole RNA. The donor group consisted of over 55 patients who had untreated, early-stage non-small cell lung cancer.

The clonotype originates from a male donor with early-stage non-small cell lung cancer. The gene calls are TRBV5-6 and TRBJ2-4, with 9 positions matching TRBD2. The source was PBMCs, collected at surgery. The DNA of the CDR3 is TGTGCCAGCAGCTTGAATAGCGGGGGAACCAAAAACATTCAGTACTTC. It yields the protein CASSLNSGGTKNIQYF.